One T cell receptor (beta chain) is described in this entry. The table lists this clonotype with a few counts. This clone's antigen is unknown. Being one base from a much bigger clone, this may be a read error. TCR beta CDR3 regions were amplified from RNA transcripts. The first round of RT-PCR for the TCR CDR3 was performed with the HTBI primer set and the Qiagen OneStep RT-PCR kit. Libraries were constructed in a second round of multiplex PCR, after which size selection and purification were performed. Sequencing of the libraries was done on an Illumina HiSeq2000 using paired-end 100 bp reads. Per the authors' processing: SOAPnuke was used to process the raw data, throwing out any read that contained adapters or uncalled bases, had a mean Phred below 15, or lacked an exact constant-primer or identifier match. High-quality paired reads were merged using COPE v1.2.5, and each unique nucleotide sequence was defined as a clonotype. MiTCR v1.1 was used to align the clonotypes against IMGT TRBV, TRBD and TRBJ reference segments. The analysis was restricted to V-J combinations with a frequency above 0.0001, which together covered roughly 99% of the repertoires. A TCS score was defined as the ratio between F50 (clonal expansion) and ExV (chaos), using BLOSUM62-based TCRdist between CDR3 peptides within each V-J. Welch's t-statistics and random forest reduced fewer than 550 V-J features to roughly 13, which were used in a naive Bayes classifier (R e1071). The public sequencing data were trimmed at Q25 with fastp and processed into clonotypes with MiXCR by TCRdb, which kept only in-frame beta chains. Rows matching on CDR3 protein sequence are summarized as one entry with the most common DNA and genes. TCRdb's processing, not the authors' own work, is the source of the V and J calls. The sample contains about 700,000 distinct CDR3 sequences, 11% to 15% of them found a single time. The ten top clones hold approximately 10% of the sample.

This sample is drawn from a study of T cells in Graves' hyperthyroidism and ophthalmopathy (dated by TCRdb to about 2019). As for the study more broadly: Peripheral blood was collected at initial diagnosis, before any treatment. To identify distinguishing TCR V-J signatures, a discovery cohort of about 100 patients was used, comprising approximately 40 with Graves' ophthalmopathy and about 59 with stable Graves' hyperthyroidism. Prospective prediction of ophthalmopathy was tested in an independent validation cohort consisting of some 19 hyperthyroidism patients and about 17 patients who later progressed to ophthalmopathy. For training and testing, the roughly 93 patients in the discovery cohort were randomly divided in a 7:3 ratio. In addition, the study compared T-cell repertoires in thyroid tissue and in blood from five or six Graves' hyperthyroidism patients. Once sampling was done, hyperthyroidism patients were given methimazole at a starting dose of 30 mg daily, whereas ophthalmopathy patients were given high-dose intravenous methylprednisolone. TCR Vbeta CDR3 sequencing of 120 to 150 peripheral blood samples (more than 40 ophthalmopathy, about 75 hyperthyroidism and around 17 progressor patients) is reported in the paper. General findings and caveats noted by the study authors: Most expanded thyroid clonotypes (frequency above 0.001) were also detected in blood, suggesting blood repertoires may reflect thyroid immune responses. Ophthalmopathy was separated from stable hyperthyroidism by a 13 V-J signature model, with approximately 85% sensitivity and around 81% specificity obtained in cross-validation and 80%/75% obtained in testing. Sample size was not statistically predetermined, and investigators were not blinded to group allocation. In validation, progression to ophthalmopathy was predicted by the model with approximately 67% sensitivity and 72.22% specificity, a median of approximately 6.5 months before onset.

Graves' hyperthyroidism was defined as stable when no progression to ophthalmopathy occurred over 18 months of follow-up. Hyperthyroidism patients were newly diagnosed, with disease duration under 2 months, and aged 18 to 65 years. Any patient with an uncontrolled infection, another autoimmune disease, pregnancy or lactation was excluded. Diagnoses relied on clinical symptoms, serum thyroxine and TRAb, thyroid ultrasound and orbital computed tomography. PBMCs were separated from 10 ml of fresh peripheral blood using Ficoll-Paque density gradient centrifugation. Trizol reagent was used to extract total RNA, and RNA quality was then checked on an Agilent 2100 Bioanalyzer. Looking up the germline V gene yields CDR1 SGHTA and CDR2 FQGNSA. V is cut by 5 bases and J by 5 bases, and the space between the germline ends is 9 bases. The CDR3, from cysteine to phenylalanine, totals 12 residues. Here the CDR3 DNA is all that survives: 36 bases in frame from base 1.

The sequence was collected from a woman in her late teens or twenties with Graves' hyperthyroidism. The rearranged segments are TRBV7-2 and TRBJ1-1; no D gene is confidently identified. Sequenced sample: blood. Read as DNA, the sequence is TGTGCCAGCAGCCATGTGAGGACTGAAGCTTTCTTT. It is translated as CASSHVRTEAFF.